The 18 T cell receptor beta chains listed next were all sequenced from one sample in a study of T cells after yellow fever vaccination. From the 5' RACE reads, TCRdb called clonotypes with MiXCR, one entry per CDR3 protein. The data hold some 110,000 distinct CDR3 sequences, with 8% to 9.5% observed a single time. The sample consisted of CD8+ T cells sorted from PBMCs, taken 45 days after the yellow fever booster vaccination. The receptors were gathered from a man younger than 40 who received the YFV17D yellow fever vaccine.

This clonotype came up a few times. The CDR3 DNA sequence: TGCGCCAGCAGCCAAGAAGAAGCGAATGAAAAACTGTTTTTT. Its translation is CASSQEEANEKLFF. The V call is TRBV4-3, the J call TRBJ1-4, with D uncertain. The germline V and J ends were trimmed by 0 bases and 5 bases, with 7 bases remaining between them. Germline lookup yields CDR1 LGHNA and CDR2 YSLEER. The CDR3 length is 14 residues.

This clonotype was observed many times. The chain is built from TRBV7-6 and TRBJ2-7, with D tentatively TRBD1 (5 bases). Trimming took 1 base from V and 2 from J, leaving 6 bases between them. This CDR3 contains 13 residues. Germline values: CDR1 SGHVS, CDR2 FNYEAQ. The CDR3 DNA sequence: TGTGCCAGCAGCTTAGAAGGGGCCTACGAGCAGTACTTC. Protein sequence: CASSLEGAYEQYF.

This clonotype was detected ten times or more. The rearrangement links TRBV27 to TRBJ2-1; possible D gene TRBD2, 5 bases. V dropped 7 bases and J dropped 5 bases, with 12 bases sitting between them. Germline V lookup: CDR1 MNHEY, CDR2 SMNVEV (reference sequence). CDR3 length: 13 residues. CDR3 in DNA: TGTGCCAGCACTGGACTTACAGACAATGAGCAGTTCTTC. This gives the protein CASTGLTDNEQFF.

This clonotype was found many times. One junction end disagrees with the germline gene, perhaps due to a read error. This chain links TRBV7-9 with TRBJ2-7; D remains unclear. Germline lookup yields CDR1 SEHNR and CDR2 FQNEAQ (reference sequence). The CDR3 consists of 12 residues. The CDR3, as DNA: TGTGCCAGCAGTTTAGGCCAACCAGAGCAGTACTTC. The encoded protein is CASSLGQPEQYF.

The genes are TRBV11-2 and TRBJ2-1; no clear D gene. Trimming took off 4 bases at V and 5 bases at J, with 9 bases between the two ends. From germline, CDR1 is SGHAT and CDR2 FQNNGV. CDR3 length: 13 amino acids. The CDR3 protein is CASSSNRDNEQFF. For the CDR3, the DNA is TGTGCCAGCAGCTCGAACCGGGACAATGAGCAGTTCTTC.

This clonotype appeared many times. The J gene is TRBJ2-7, the V gene TRBV9; 7 bases agree with TRBD2. Germline trimming cut 3 bases from V and 7 bases from J; bases unmatched to any gene: 7. Germline V gives CDR1 SGDLS, CDR2 YYNGEE. This CDR3 contains 13 residues. CDR3 in DNA: TGTGCCAGCAGCGGGCTAGCGGACGGAGAGCAGTACTTC. As protein: CASSGLADGEQYF.

This clonotype was recorded many times. The rearrangement uses TRBV2 and TRBJ1-3; D is perhaps TRBD1 (6 bases). The CDR3 has 12 residues. The germline CDR1 and CDR2 sequences are SNHLY and FYNNEI. Trimming removed 7 bases at V and 6 bases at J, with 10 bases between. Here the CDR3 reads CASIGGTNTIYF. As DNA, the CDR3 is TGTGCCAGCATAGGGGGGACAAACACCATATATTTT.

This clonotype has ten or more counts. The chain is built from TRBV12-3 or TRBV12-4 and TRBJ2-1, with 13 bases matching TRBD2. Trimming cost V 2 bases and J 8 bases; bases outside gene matches: 3. The CDR3 runs 15 residues. This CDR3 is CASSLRLAGGDEQFF. The CDR3 DNA is TGTGCCAGCAGTTTACGACTAGCGGGAGGCGATGAGCAGTTCTTC.

There are many counts of this clonotype. The chain employs TRBV2 and TRBJ2-5, with unresolved D. V was shortened by 3 bases and J by 7 bases, with 6 bases between the two germline ends. The CDR3 runs 11 residues. CDR1 and CDR2 from the germline V gene are SNHLY and FYNNEI. The CDR3 nucleotides read TGTGCCAGCAGTGAGTCTTGGACCCAGTACTTC. Amino acids: CASSESWTQYF.

The chain has TRBV20-1 and TRBJ2-7; 7 nucleotides line up with TRBD2. In germline, CDR1 is DFQATT, CDR2 SNEGSKA (reference sequence). V gave up 5 bases and J gave up 1 base; unmatched junction bases: 5. The CDR3 is 13 amino acids. The CDR3 spells CSAQTSESYEQYF. The CDR3 DNA sequence: TGCAGTGCTCAAACTAGCGAATCCTACGAGCAGTACTTC.

This clonotype was counted ten times or more. This chain links TRBV27 with TRBJ2-1; D is possibly TRBD1 (5 bases). The CDR3 contains 15 residues. With 5 bases removed from V and 4 bases from J, the gap between germline ends came to 15 bases. CDR1 MNHEY and CDR2 SMNVEV come from the germline V gene (reference sequence). CDR3 bases: TGTGCCAGCAGTGAGACAGATGAAACTTACAATGAGCAGTTCTTC. This translates into CASSETDETYNEQFF.

The table lists this clonotype with many counts. This chain connects TRBV29-1 to TRBJ2-7; D might be TRBD2 (5 bases). Germline V gene data show CDR1 as SQVTM and CDR2 as ANQGSEA. V was pared by 4 bases and J by 6 bases, with 16 bases between. The CDR3 loop spans 13 amino acids. The CDR3 region has the DNA TGCAGCGTTGTCGGAGGATCTCGACGCGAGCAGTACTTC. It encodes CSVVGGSRREQYF.

This clonotype was seen repeatedly, ten times or more. The chain uses TRBV27 and TRBJ2-5, with D possibly matching TRBD2 (7 bases). The CDR3 length is 17 residues. V was cut by 0 bases and J by 5 bases, with 19 bases left in between. Germline V gene sequence: CDR1 MNHEY, CDR2 SMNVEV (reference sequence). The CDR3 nucleotides read TGTGCCAGCAGTTTATCTTCGGGGGGCATAGTCAGTGAGACCCAGTACTTC. It is translated as CASSLSSGGIVSETQYF.

This clonotype was picked up a small number of times. The chain couples TRBV30 to TRBJ1-1; unclear D gene. There are 14 residues in the CDR3. Germline V gene sequence: CDR1 GTSNPN, CDR2 SVGIG (reference sequence). Trimming stripped 1 base from V and 4 bases from J, with 13 bases between. CDR3 nucleotides: TGTGCCTGGAGTGAGGTAGGAATTGCCACTGAAGCTTTCTTT. Its protein product is CAWSEVGIATEAFF.

This clonotype was seen a handful of times. V is TRBV27 and J is TRBJ2-7; 12 positions agree with TRBD1. The CDR3 covers 13 residues. Germline trimming cut 11 bases from V and 3 bases from J; bases unmatched to any gene: 5. In germline, CDR1 is MNHEY, CDR2 SMNVEV (reference sequence). In nucleotides, the CDR3 is TGTGCCGCTGGGACAGGGGGCTTCTACGAGCAGTACTTC. It yields the protein CAAGTGGFYEQYF.

This clonotype was detected many times. The rearrangement links TRBV7-9 to TRBJ2-4; 8 positions match TRBD1. The CDR3 contains 16 residues. Germline V lookup: CDR1 SEHNR, CDR2 FQNEAQ (reference sequence). The trim removed 1 base at V and 5 bases at J, leaving 7 bases unmatched. This chain's CDR3 is CASSLVPDRAENIQYF. The CDR3 nucleotides are TGTGCCAGCAGCTTAGTTCCGGACAGGGCAGAAAACATTCAGTACTTC.

This clonotype was counted ten times or more. The V call is TRBV27, the J call TRBJ2-7; weak D call: TRBD2 (5 bases). Germline V lookup: CDR1 MNHEY, CDR2 SMNVEV (reference sequence). V lost 6 bases and J lost 5, with 26 bases in between. The CDR3 spans 17 residues. The CDR3 coding sequence is TGTGCCAGCAGCCCCCTCTACCCGGGGAACCGAAATGACGAGCAGTACTTC. This sequence encodes CASSPLYPGNRNDEQYF.

This clonotype has only a few counts. The rearrangement links TRBV11-1 to TRBJ2-1, with 7 bases fitting TRBD2. Per the germline V gene, CDR1 is SGHAT and CDR2 is FQDESV (reference sequence). Unmatched junction bases numbered 16, after V lost 4 bases and J lost 4 bases. This CDR3 is built from 18 residues. The CDR3 reads CASSSDAGVPSGYNEQFF. The CDR3 coding sequence is TGTGCCAGCAGCTCCGACGCGGGGGTGCCGTCAGGATACAATGAGCAGTTCTTC.